This T cell receptor (beta chain) was identified during a study of blood T cell repertoires in COVID-19. At the level of the study: Material from acute and convalescent COVID-19 was sourced from the United States, Italy and Spain.

Germline CDR1 is SGHTS and CDR2 is YDEGEE. The CDR3 is made up of 18 amino acids. V was pared by 7 bases and J by 0 bases, with 9 bases of the junction left unmatched. The table came from immunoSEQ multiplex PCR; TCRdb's copy has only in-frame clones and leaves some out. Of about 73,000 clones listed, about 88% were seen once; the top ten hold 8.9%. Source material: peripheral blood. The sequence was obtained from a man older than 75 with acute or convalescent COVID-19. This chain connects TRBV5-8 to TRBJ2-3; 15 bases map to TRBD2. CDR3 coding DNA: TGTGCCAGCCCCAGGGGACTAGCGGGGGGCGTTAGCACAGATACGCAGTATTTT. This gives the protein CASPRGLAGGVSTDTQYF.